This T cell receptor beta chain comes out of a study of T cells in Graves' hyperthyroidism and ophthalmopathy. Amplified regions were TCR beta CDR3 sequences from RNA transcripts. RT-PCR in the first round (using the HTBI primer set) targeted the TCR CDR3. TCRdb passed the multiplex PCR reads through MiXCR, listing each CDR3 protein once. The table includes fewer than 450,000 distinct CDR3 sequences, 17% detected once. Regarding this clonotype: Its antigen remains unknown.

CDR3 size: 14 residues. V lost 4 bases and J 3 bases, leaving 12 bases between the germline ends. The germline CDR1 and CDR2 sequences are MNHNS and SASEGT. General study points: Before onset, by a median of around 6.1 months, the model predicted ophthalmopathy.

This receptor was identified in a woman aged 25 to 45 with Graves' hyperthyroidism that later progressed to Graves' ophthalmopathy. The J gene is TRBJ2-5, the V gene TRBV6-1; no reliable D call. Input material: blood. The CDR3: CASSGDHLEETQYF. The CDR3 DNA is TGTGCCAGCAGTGGAGACCACTTAGAAGAGACCCAGTACTTC.